One and the same sample provided the 14 T cell receptor beta chains below, sequenced in a study of tumor and adjacent non-tumor tissue in lung cancer. The library came from three nested PCR rounds adapted from ARM-PCR protocols. Using its own MiXCR run on the multiplex PCR reads, TCRdb lists one record per CDR3 protein. In the table there are 120,000 or so distinct CDR3 sequences, roughly 64% of which are singletons. This sample's RNA came from whole unsorted tissue. Sequencing was performed on lung tumor tissue. The receptors shown here come from a man younger than 40 with non-small cell lung cancer.

A note on this clonotype: A much larger clone is a single base away; this may be a read error. V gene TRBV6-5 combines with J gene TRBJ2-1, with D possibly being TRBD1 or TRBD2 (5 bases each). Germline V CDR1 and CDR2: MNHEY, SVGAGI. CDR3 length: 14 amino acids. The CDR3 region is CASSFRDVNNERFF. The CDR3 nucleotides read TGTGCCAGCAGTTTCCGGGACGTAAACAATGAGCGGTTCTTC.

For this clonotype: This could be a read error, since a much larger clone is one nucleotide away. The chain is built from TRBV6-2 or TRBV6-3 and TRBJ2-1; D not certain. Germline V gene lookup returns CDR1 MNHEY and CDR2 SVGEGT. The V and J ends lost 5 bases and 9 bases respectively, with 8 bases between them. The CDR3 has 11 residues. The DNA of the CDR3 is TGTGCCAGCAGTCCCGGATGTGAGCAGTTCTTC. Its translation: CASSPGCEQFF.

A word on this clonotype: A much bigger clone sits one base away, suggesting this may be a read error. The CDR3 end shows no conserved phenylalanine or tryptophan, and so a read error is likely. This chain joins TRBV5-4 and TRBJ2-6, with TRBD1 identical over 7 bases. This CDR3 comprises 19 residues. Germline CDR1 reads SGHNT; CDR2 reads YYREEE (reference sequence). V lost 4 bases and J lost 0; bases outside the gene matches: 13. The CDR3 loop is CASSPNRAGGISGANVLTL. As DNA, the CDR3 is TGTGCCAGCAGCCCCAACAGGGCAGGGGGAATCTCTGGGGCCAACGTCCTGACTTTA.

The sample holds many counts of this clonotype. This chain links TRBV20-1 with TRBJ2-1; 7 nucleotides match TRBD2. In germline, CDR1 is DFQATT, CDR2 SNEGSKA (reference sequence). The trim removed 1 base at V and 8 bases at J, leaving 11 bases unmatched. CDR3 length equals 15 residues. This CDR3 is CSARGTGGFKDEQFF. CDR3 nucleotide sequence: TGCAGTGCTAGAGGGACGGGGGGTTTTAAGGATGAGCAGTTCTTC.

To note about this clonotype: No conserved phenylalanine or tryptophan ends this CDR3, so it is likely a read error. The DNA is omitted, as the CDR3 cannot be located on it reliably, and the CDR3 follows TCRdb's listing. The chain combines TRBV11-3 with TRBJ1-3. The CDR3 sequence runs 12 residues, both termini included. Germline values: CDR1 SGHNT, CDR2 YENEEA. The CDR3 loop reads CASSREGNTMYS.

V and J are TRBV6-5 and TRBJ2-7; D ambiguous. There are 15 residues in the CDR3. The germline V and J ends were trimmed by 10 bases and 3 bases, with 22 bases remaining between them. Germline assignment: CDR1 MNHEY and CDR2 SVGAGI. The CDR3 reads CAISLIPGSYYEQYF. The CDR3 region has the DNA TGTGCCATCAGCTTGATTCCGGGCAGTTACTACGAGCAGTACTTC.

The CDR3 nucleotides read TGTGCCAGCAGTTTGGGAGGGGTCGGTCAGCCCCAGCATTTT. Translating it yields CASSLGGVGQPQHF. The gene calls are TRBV12-3 or TRBV12-4 and TRBJ1-5; D possibly corresponds to TRBD1 (5 bases). This CDR3 region has 14 residues. Trimming stripped 3 bases from V and 6 bases from J, with 12 bases between.

For this clonotype: The junction shows a germline mismatch at one end, possibly a read error. The V gene is TRBV29-1, the J gene TRBJ2-7; D perhaps matches TRBD1 (6 bases). The CDR3 consists of 14 residues. Germline CDR1 SQVTM, CDR2 ANQGSEA. The DNA of the CDR3 is TGCATCGTTGGGGGTCAGGGGAGCTGCTACGAGCACTACTTC. It is translated as CIVGGQGSCYEHYF.

This chain uses TRBV10-3 with TRBJ2-3, with D possibly being TRBD1 (6 bases). V was cut by 7 bases and J by 0 bases, with 11 bases left in between. The germline V gene has CDR1 ENHRY and CDR2 SYGVKD. The CDR3 sequence is 14 residues long. The CDR3 region is CAINLRGSTDTQYF. CDR3 sequence (DNA): TGTGCCATCAACCTCAGGGGCAGCACAGATACGCAGTATTTT.

As regards this clonotype: A read error may explain this, as a much larger clone is one base away. V and J are TRBV20-1 and TRBJ2-5; D is possibly TRBD2 (7 bases). Germline V gives CDR1 DFQATT, CDR2 SNEGSKA (reference sequence). CDR3 length equals 15 residues. For the CDR3, the DNA is TGCAATGCTAGAGACCCCGGGGGGCTACAAGAGACCCAGTACTTC. As protein: CNARDPGGLQETQYF.

The sample holds a few counts of this clonotype. A read error is likely, as this CDR3 ends without the conserved phenylalanine or tryptophan. The rearrangement joins TRBV5-4 to TRBJ2-7; TRBD1 aligns across 7 bases. The CDR3 totals 15 residues. V gave up 0 bases and J gave up 5 bases; unmatched junction bases: 8. From germline, CDR1 is SGHNT and CDR2 YYREEE (reference sequence). CDR3 region: CASSLGETGNDEQYS. The CDR3 nucleotides are TGTGCCAGCAGCTTGGGAGAGACAGGGAACGACGAGCAGTACTCC.

As for this clonotype: This may come from a read error, since a much larger clone is one base off. The rearrangement links TRBV6-1 to TRBJ1-1; TRBD1 aligns across 9 bases. The CDR3 sequence is 13 residues long. With V trimmed by 7 bases and J by 4 bases, 4 bases remained unmatched. CDR1 MNHNS and CDR2 SASEGT come from the germline V gene. As DNA, the CDR3 is TGTGCCAGCAAGGGACAGGGTTGCACTGAAGCTTTCTTT. Amino acids: CASKGQGCTEAFF.

This clonotype was seen just once. For the CDR3, the DNA is TGTGCCAGCAGCTTAGAATACACTGATACGCAGCATTTT. Translated: CASSLEYTDTQHF. The chain joins TRBV11-3 to TRBJ2-3; D unclear. Matching the DNA end better, TRBJ1-5 makes the J call doubtful. The germline V gene has CDR1 SGHNT and CDR2 YENEEA. The CDR3 sequence is 13 residues long.

This clonotype has more than one count but fewer than ten. A much larger clone sits a single nucleotide away, making a read error possible. CDR3 bases: TGCAGTGCTAGTAACCTCTTGGCGGGAGACGAGCAGTACTTC. Amino acid sequence: CSASNLLAGDEQYF. V and J are TRBV20-1 and TRBJ2-7, with 7 bases fitting TRBD2. Germline CDR1 is DFQATT and CDR2 is SNEGSKA (reference sequence). V was pared by 3 bases and J by 5 bases, with 10 bases of the junction left unmatched. This CDR3 is 14 amino acids long.